The source of this T cell receptor (beta chain) is a study of T cell repertoires in cytomegalovirus infection (dated by TCRdb to the late 2010s). Some background on the complete study: Because public TCR beta signatures pointed to carriage of CMV infection together with the matching HLA type, the HLA type of each donor mattered for the analysis.

Results the study describes overall, beyond this receptor: The ex vivo response was dominated by HLA-C-restricted CMV-specific TCR beta clonotypes, which also provided the single most frequent clonotype in two of eight donors. In both this cohort and an independent cohort of under 450 donors, the cumulative frequency of public TCR beta family members distinguished carriers of CMV infection plus the relevant HLA type.

Reading from cysteine to phenylalanine, the CDR3 counts 17 amino acids. The entry retains the CDR3 DNA only, 51 bases that are in frame from base 1. The CDR1 and CDR2 encoded by the germline V gene are MNHEY and SVGEGT. For this chain, trimming is 7 bases at the V end and 4 bases at the J end, and the number of junction bases without a gene match is 14. This clonotype turned up a few times. The antigen this receptor binds is unknown. The sample holds no much larger clone one base away, and base qualities are not on file. The sequencer listed for this sample is Illumina HiSeq 1500. Using fastp at Q25 and MiXCR, TCRdb reprocessed the public reads and kept productive beta chains. Every distinct CDR3 protein forms one entry, paired with its most common genes and DNA. The table for this sample lists about 330,000 distinct CDR3 sequences; around a tenth of them were counted only once. Over 3.5% of the sample comes from the top ten.

The chain joins TRBV6-2 or TRBV6-3 to TRBJ2-5; TRBD2 matches 11 bases in the middle. The sequenced sample was PBMCs. The sequence derives from a human donor in good health (CMV status not recorded). Some clones in this sample may be carry-over from other donors' samples. The CDR3 region has the sequence CASTYGPSGGPRETQYF. The base sequence is TGTGCCAGCACCTACGGGCCTAGCGGGGGGCCCAGAGAGACCCAGTACTTC.